These 13 T cell receptor beta chains were all obtained from the same sample, sequenced in a study of OX40 agonist ivuxolimab in advanced cancers. TCRdb's table, derived via immunoSEQ multiplex PCR, lists solely in-frame clones and lacks some. The sample holds 60,000 to 70,000 clones, 88% seen once. Sequenced material: CD4+ or CD8+ T cells sorted from blood, taken in a trial of the OX40 agonist ivuxolimab. The receptors stem from an adult with an advanced solid tumor such as melanoma, head and neck, liver or kidney cancer.

The CDR3 bases are TGTGCCAGCAGCTTAGCGGGGAAGAGGACCCAGTACTTC. This codes for CASSLAGKRTQYF. The chain joins TRBV11-2 to TRBJ2-5; perhaps TRBD2 as D (5 bases). The CDR3 runs 13 residues. Germline V gene sequence: CDR1 SGHAT, CDR2 FQNNGV. V dropped 1 base and J dropped 7 bases, with 10 bases sitting between them.

The chain couples TRBV7-9 to TRBJ2-6; 11 bases map to TRBD1. The CDR3 extends over 19 amino acids. V lost 5 bases, J lost 1 base, and 10 bases stayed unmatched. From germline, CDR1 is SEHNR and CDR2 FQNEAQ (reference sequence). CDR3 amino acids: CASSPRSGQGVSGANVLTF. The CDR3 DNA is TGTGCCAGCAGCCCTAGATCGGGACAGGGGGTTTCTGGGGCCAACGTCCTGACTTTC.

In its sample, this clone is medium-sized. The V call is TRBV7-8, the J call TRBJ2-7; no clear D. Germline lookup yields CDR1 SGHVS and CDR2 FQNEAQ. The CDR3 contains 12 residues. The V end lost 5 bases, the J end lost 0 bases, and 5 bases lay between the germline ends. CDR3 protein: CASSQSSYEQYF. The CDR3, as DNA: TGTGCCAGCAGCCAAAGCTCCTACGAGCAGTACTTC.

V and J are TRBV7-2 and TRBJ2-1; 12 positions match TRBD2. The germline V gene has CDR1 SGHTA and CDR2 FQGNSA. The CDR3 consists of 16 residues. With V trimmed by 4 bases and J by 5 bases, 6 bases remained unmatched. The CDR3 DNA sequence: TGTGCCAGCAGCTCTTTACTAGCGGGAGGCCACAATGAGCAGTTCTTC. This codes for CASSSLLAGGHNEQFF.

The chain employs TRBV18 and TRBJ2-5, with 12 positions matching TRBD1. The CDR3 has 15 amino acids. Germline CDR1 reads KGHSH; CDR2 reads LQKENI. Trimming removed 8 bases from V and 4 bases from J; junction bases left unmatched: 8. The CDR3 loop reads CASEGDRGLGETQYF. CDR3 bases: TGTGCCAGCGAAGGGGACAGGGGGCTGGGAGAGACCCAGTACTTC.

This clone turned up a few times. This sequence joins TRBV7-2 and TRBJ2-2; D not resolved. The CDR3 has 13 amino acids. CDR1 is SGHTA, CDR2 FQGNSA, per germline. Deletions cut 5 bases from V and 8 bases from J, with 12 bases between. The CDR3 sequence is CASSQPWRGELFF. The CDR3 DNA sequence: TGTGCCAGCAGCCAACCCTGGCGTGGGGAGCTGTTTTTT.

The chain employs TRBV6-6 and TRBJ2-5; TRBD1 aligns across 10 bases. The better agreement between TRBJ2-7 and the DNA end casts doubt on the J call. CDR1 and CDR2 from the germline V gene are MNHNY and SVGAGI (reference sequence). The CDR3 extends over 13 amino acids. The CDR3 nucleotides read TGTGCCAGCAGCGACAGGGGGCCTGGCGAGCAGTACTTC. Translating gives CASSDRGPGEQYF.

The J gene is TRBJ2-1, the V gene TRBV5-6; D possibly matches TRBD1 or TRBD2 (5 bases each). V lost 7 bases to trimming and J lost 6 bases, with 26 bases between them. The CDR3 is 17 residues long. CDR1 is SGHDT, CDR2 YYEEEE, per germline. The CDR3 sequence: CASREVGASQFVNEQFF. The CDR3 coding sequence is TGTGCCAGCCGAGAAGTCGGGGCTAGCCAGTTTGTCAATGAGCAGTTCTTC. The full variable domain, its missing parts supplied by reference TRBV5-6 and TRBJ2-1, is DAGVTQSPTHLIKTRGQQVTLRCSPKSGHDTVSWYQQALGQGPQFIFQYYEEEERQRGNFPDRFSGHQFPNYSSELNVNALLLGDSALYLCASREVGASQFVNEQFFGPGTRLTVL.

This chain joins TRBV2 and TRBJ2-5, with D maybe TRBD2 (5 bases). This CDR3 has 15 residues. The germline CDR1 and CDR2 sequences are SNHLY and FYNNEI. V was clipped by 3 bases and J by 4 bases, with 15 bases between them. The CDR3 loop reads CASSEEVLVRETQYF. The DNA of the CDR3 is TGTGCCAGCAGTGAGGAGGTACTAGTGAGAGAGACCCAGTACTTC. Together with reference TRBV2 and TRBJ2-5, the CDR3 gives the full variable domain: EPEVTQTPSHQVTQMGQEVILRCVPISNHLYFYWYRQILGQKVEFLVSFYNNEISEKSEIFDDQFSVERPDGSNFTLKIRSTKLEDSAMYFCASSEEVLVRETQYFGPGTRLLVL.

This rearrangement joins TRBV7-2 to TRBJ1-1; D unclear. The CDR3 contains 14 residues. Germline CDR1 reads SGHTA; CDR2 reads FQGNSA. With 2 bases removed from V and 1 base from J, the gap between germline ends came to 8 bases. Written as DNA, the CDR3 is TGTGCCAGCAGCTTAAACACACCGAACACTGAAGCTTTCTTT. Amino acids: CASSLNTPNTEAFF.

There are a few counts of this clone. The chain links TRBV18 to TRBJ1-1; no reliable D call. Between the trimmed V and J ends, which lost 0 bases and 2 bases, there was a span of 13 bases. Germline CDR1 KGHSH, CDR2 LQKENI. The CDR3 has 16 amino acids. The CDR3 protein is CASSPPNSQTNTEAFF. Here the CDR3 DNA reads TGTGCCAGCTCACCACCGAATAGCCAGACTAACACTGAAGCTTTCTTT.

The chain employs TRBV6-1 and TRBJ2-7; 7 nucleotides line up with TRBD1. The CDR3 runs 13 residues. V was clipped by 6 bases and J by 5 bases; unmatched bases: 7. Germline V lookup: CDR1 MNHNS, CDR2 SASEGT. The CDR3 DNA follows: TGTGCCAGCAGAAGGGACAGCGGTAACGAGCAGTACTTC. Its protein is CASRRDSGNEQYF.

This clone has a single count. The genes are TRBV28 and TRBJ1-3; D is possibly TRBD1 (5 bases). Trimming removed 3 bases at V and 2 bases at J, with 5 bases between. This CDR3 spans 13 amino acids. Germline CDR1 is MDHEN and CDR2 is SYDVKM. The CDR3 region has the DNA TGTGCCAGCAGTTTGGGGCCTGGAAACACCATATATTTT. Its translation: CASSLGPGNTIYF.